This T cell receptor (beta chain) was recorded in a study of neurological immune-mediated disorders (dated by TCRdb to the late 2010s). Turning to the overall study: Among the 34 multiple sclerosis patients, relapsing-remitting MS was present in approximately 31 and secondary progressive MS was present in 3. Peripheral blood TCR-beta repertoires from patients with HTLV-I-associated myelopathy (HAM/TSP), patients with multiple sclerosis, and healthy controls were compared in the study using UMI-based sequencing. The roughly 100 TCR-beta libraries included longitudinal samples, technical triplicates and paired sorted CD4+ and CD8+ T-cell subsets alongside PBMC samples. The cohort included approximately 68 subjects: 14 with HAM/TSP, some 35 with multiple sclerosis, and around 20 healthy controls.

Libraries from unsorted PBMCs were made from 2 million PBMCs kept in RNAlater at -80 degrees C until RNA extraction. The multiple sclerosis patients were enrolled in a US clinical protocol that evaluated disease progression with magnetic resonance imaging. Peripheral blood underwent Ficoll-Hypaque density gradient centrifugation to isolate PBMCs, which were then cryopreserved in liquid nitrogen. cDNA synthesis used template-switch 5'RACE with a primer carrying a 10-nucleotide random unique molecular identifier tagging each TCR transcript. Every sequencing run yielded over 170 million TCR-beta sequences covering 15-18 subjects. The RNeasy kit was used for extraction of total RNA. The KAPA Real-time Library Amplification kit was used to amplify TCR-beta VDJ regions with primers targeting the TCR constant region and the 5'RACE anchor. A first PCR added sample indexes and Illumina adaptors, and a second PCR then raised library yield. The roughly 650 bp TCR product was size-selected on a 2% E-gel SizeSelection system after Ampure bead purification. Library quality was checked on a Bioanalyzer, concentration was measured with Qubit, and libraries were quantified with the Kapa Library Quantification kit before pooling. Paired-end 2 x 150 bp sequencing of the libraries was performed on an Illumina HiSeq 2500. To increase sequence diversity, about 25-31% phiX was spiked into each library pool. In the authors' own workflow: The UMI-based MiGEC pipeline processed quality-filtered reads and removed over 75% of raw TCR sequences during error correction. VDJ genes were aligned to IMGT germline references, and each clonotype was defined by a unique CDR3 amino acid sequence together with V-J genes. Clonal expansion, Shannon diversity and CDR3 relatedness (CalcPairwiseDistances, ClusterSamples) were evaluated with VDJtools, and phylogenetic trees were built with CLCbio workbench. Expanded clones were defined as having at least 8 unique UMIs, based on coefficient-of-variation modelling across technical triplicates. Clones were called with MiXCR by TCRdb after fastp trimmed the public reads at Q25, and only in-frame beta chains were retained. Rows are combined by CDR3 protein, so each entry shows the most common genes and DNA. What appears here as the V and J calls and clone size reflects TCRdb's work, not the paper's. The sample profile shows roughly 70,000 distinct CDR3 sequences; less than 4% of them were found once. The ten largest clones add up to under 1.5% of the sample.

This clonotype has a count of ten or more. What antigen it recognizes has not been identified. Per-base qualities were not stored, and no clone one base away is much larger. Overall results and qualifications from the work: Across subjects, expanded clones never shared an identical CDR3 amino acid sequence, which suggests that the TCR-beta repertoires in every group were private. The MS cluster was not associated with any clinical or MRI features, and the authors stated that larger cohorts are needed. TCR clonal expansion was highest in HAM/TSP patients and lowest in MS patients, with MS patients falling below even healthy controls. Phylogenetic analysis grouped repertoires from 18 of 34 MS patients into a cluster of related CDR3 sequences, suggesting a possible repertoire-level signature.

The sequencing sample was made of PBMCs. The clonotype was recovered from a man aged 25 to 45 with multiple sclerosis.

This receptor has the CDR3 CASSQVGPPNEQYF. The sequence in DNA is TGTGCCAGCAGCCAAGTCGGACCCCCCAACGAGCAGTACTTC. Rearrangement joined TRBV3-1 to TRBJ2-7; no D gene is confidently identified. The CDR3 spans 14 residues, from the cysteine through the phenylalanine. Only the CDR3 DNA is retained, 42 bases long and in frame from the first base. The germline V gene (reference sequence) supplies CDR1 LGHDT and CDR2 YNNKEL. V gives up 1 base and J gives up 5 bases, and the segment between their germline ends measures 12 bases.